The 17 T cell receptor beta chains given below trace back to one sample, sequenced in a study of blood T cell repertoires in COVID-19. The method was immunoSEQ multiplex PCR; TCRdb's version includes in-frame clones alone and lacks a portion of them. The sample records some 700,000 clones, approximately 90% being singletons. Sequenced material: peripheral blood. The receptors come from a young woman with acute or convalescent COVID-19.

This chain links TRBV5-8 with TRBJ1-4, with 8 bases aligning to TRBD1. Germline values: CDR1 SGHTS, CDR2 YDEGEE. V shed 4 bases, J shed 5 bases, and the junction held 10 bases outside the gene matches. This CDR3 is built from 16 residues. CDR3 sequence: CASSPGRTGGNEKLFF. In DNA, the CDR3 is TGTGCCAGCAGCCCCGGTCGAACAGGGGGAAATGAAAAACTGTTTTTT.

V is TRBV4-1 and J is TRBJ1-2; TRBD1 agrees at 8 bases. This CDR3 spans 15 amino acids. The V gene end was trimmed by 3 bases and the J gene end by 3 bases; junction bases not matched to a gene: 6. Per the germline V gene, CDR1 is MGHRA and CDR2 is YSYEKL. The CDR3 DNA sequence: TGCGCCAGCAGCCACCGACCGACAGGGGACTATGGCTACACCTTC. This translates into CASSHRPTGDYGYTF.

V gene TRBV6-5 combines with J gene TRBJ1-1; D gene uncertain. This CDR3 has 12 residues. Trimming shortened V by 5 bases and J by 8 bases, and 12 bases separated the two germline ends. Germline V gives CDR1 MNHEY, CDR2 SVGAGI. The CDR3 spells CASSLGPAEAFF. In DNA, the CDR3 is TGTGCCAGCAGTCTTGGGCCCGCAGAAGCTTTCTTT.

Regarding this clone: Other DNA variants within this sample encode the same CDR3. The chain employs TRBV5-1 and TRBJ1-1; D is possibly TRBD1 (6 bases). This CDR3 contains 15 residues. Germline V gives CDR1 SGHRS, CDR2 YFSETQ. Trimming took off 0 bases at V and 2 bases at J, with 11 bases between the two ends. CDR3 loop: CASSLVGGPNTEAFF. DNA of the CDR3: TGCGCCAGCAGCTTGGTGGGGGGGCCTAACACTGAAGCTTTCTTT.

The chain is built from TRBV2 and TRBJ1-3, with D possibly being TRBD1 (6 bases). Trimming shortened V by 6 bases and J by 3 bases, and 15 bases separated the two germline ends. The CDR3 is 15 residues long. Germline V lookup: CDR1 SNHLY, CDR2 FYNNEI. The chain's CDR3 is CASRGDTSLGNTIYF. Here the CDR3 DNA reads TGTGCCAGCAGAGGGGACACCAGTCTTGGAAACACCATATATTTT. Filled out from reference TRBV2 and TRBJ1-3, the complete variable domain reads EPEVTQTPSHQVTQMGQEVILRCVPISNHLYFYWYRQILGQKVEFLVSFYNNEISEKSEIFDDQFSVERPDGSNFTLKIRSTKLEDSAMYFCASRGDTSLGNTIYFGEGSWLTVV.

V is TRBV6-5 and J is TRBJ1-1; the D gene is possibly TRBD1 (6 bases). CDR1 MNHEY and CDR2 SVGAGI come from the germline V gene. The CDR3 contains 14 residues. With 6 bases removed from V and 8 bases from J, the gap between germline ends came to 19 bases. CDR3 sequence: CASSQNRDNTEAFF. The CDR3, as DNA: TGTGCCAGCAGCCAAAACCGGGACAATACGGAAGCTTTCTTT.

The V call is TRBV11-2, the J call TRBJ1-4; D is unclear. Trimming pared 1 base from V and 3 bases from J, leaving 9 bases between. From germline, CDR1 is SGHAT and CDR2 FQNNGV. The CDR3 consists of 15 residues. DNA for the CDR3: TGTGCCAGCAGCTTAGTCGGTTCACCTAATGAAAAACTGTTTTTT. This codes for CASSLVGSPNEKLFF. The full variable domain, rest sourced from reference TRBV11-2 and TRBJ1-4, is EAGVAQSPRYKIIEKRQSVAFWCNPISGHATLYWYQQILGQGPKLLIQFQNNGVVDDSQLPKDRFSAERLKGVDSTLKIQPAKLEDSAVYLCASSLVGSPNEKLFFGSGTQLSVL.

This clone was detected only once. This chain uses TRBV7-3 with TRBJ2-1; possible D gene TRBD2, 5 bases. V was shortened by 5 bases and J by 3 bases, with 14 bases between the two germline ends. CDR1 and CDR2 from the germline V gene are SGHTA and FQGTGA. The CDR3 is 15 amino acids. CDR3 in DNA: TGTGCCAGCAGCCTAAGGACTTGGGGCTACAATGAGCAGTTCTTC. Its protein product is CASSLRTWGYNEQFF.

This clone appeared once. The rearrangement uses TRBV25-1 and TRBJ2-2; D is possibly TRBD2 (6 bases). Germline values: CDR1 MGHDK, CDR2 SYGVNS. This CDR3 is built from 15 residues. With 4 bases removed from V and 1 base from J, the gap between germline ends came to 10 bases. This chain's CDR3 is CASSGGLGNTGELFF. DNA for the CDR3: TGTGCCAGCAGTGGGGGACTTGGGAACACCGGGGAGCTGTTTTTT.

The chain joins TRBV27 to TRBJ2-6; D gene uncertain. This CDR3 spans 13 amino acids. Trimming shortened V by 6 bases and J by 1 base, and 4 bases separated the two germline ends. Germline V gene sequence: CDR1 MNHEY, CDR2 SMNVEV (reference sequence). In nucleotides, the CDR3 is TGTGCCAGCAGGTCATCTGGGGCCAACGTCCTGACTTTC. Amino acid sequence: CASRSSGANVLTF.

The rearrangement joins TRBV12-5 to TRBJ1-5, with D unresolved. Germline values: CDR1 LGHNT, CDR2 FRNRAP. The CDR3 consists of 15 residues. With 1 base removed from V and 2 bases from J, the gap between germline ends came to 9 bases. This CDR3 reads CASGLGWEGNQPQHF. The CDR3 DNA reads as TGTGCTAGTGGTTTGGGGTGGGAGGGCAATCAGCCCCAGCATTTT.

The rearrangement joins TRBV7-2 to TRBJ1-1; the D gene is possibly TRBD1 (5 bases). Germline V gene sequence: CDR1 SGHTA, CDR2 FQGNSA. Trimming shortened V by 3 bases and J by 8 bases, and 16 bases separated the two germline ends. This CDR3 is built from 14 residues. The CDR3 nucleotides are TGTGCCAGCAGCTTGCGAGAGGCCTACAGGGAAGCTTTCTTT. This encodes CASSLREAYREAFF.

The V and J genes are TRBV6-6 and TRBJ1-1; no definite D call. V shed 6 bases and J shed 5 bases, with 10 bases lying between them. Germline CDR1 MNHNY, CDR2 SVGAGI (reference sequence). The CDR3 covers 12 residues. The DNA of the CDR3 is TGTGCCAGCAGCGGAGGAGGAACTGAAGCTTTCTTT. This codes for CASSGGGTEAFF.

This clone was seen just once. The rearrangement joins TRBV7-2 to TRBJ2-7; 11 bases line up with TRBD2. Germline trimming cut 3 bases from V and 0 bases from J; bases unmatched to any gene: 4. CDR1 and CDR2 from the germline V gene are SGHTA and FQGNSA. CDR3 length equals 16 residues. In DNA, the CDR3 is TGTGCCAGCAGCTTCACTAGCGGGGGTTTCTCCTACGAGCAGTACTTC. Translating it yields CASSFTSGGFSYEQYF.

V usage is TRBV4-2 and J usage is TRBJ2-2, with D unclear. Germline values: CDR1 LGHNA, CDR2 YNFKEQ. The CDR3 covers 18 residues. V lost 0 bases and J lost 0, with 14 bases in between. The CDR3 is CASSQESGQSANTGELFF. DNA of the CDR3: TGTGCCAGCAGCCAAGAGTCGGGTCAGAGCGCGAACACCGGGGAGCTGTTTTTT.

The V gene is TRBV5-1, the J gene TRBJ1-4; D possibly corresponds to TRBD1 (5 bases). V shed 0 bases and J shed 8 bases, with 11 bases lying between them. The CDR3 is 14 residues long. Germline loops: CDR1 SGHRS, CDR2 YFSETQ. Written as DNA, the CDR3 is TGCGCCAGCAGCTTGGGCAGGGTTGGAGAAAAACTGTTTTTT. The encoded protein is CASSLGRVGEKLFF. The full variable domain, completed using reference TRBV5-1 and TRBJ1-4, is KAGVTQTPRYLIKTRGQQVTLSCSPISGHRSVSWYQQTPGQGLQFLFEYFSETQRNKGNFPGRFSGRQFSNSRSEMNVSTLELGDSALYLCASSLGRVGEKLFFGSGTQLSVL.

CDR3 region: CASSAGTPANYGYTF. The CDR3 DNA reads as TGTGCCAGCAGCGCCGGGACACCTGCTAACTATGGCTACACCTTC. This chain links TRBV5-6 with TRBJ1-2, with a possible D match to TRBD1 (6 bases). CDR1 and CDR2 from the germline V gene are SGHDT and YYEEEE. With 4 bases removed from V and 0 bases from J, the gap between germline ends came to 13 bases. The CDR3 has 15 amino acids. Full variable domain (remainder filled in from reference TRBV5-6 and TRBJ1-2): DAGVTQSPTHLIKTRGQQVTLRCSPKSGHDTVSWYQQALGQGPQFIFQYYEEEERQRGNFPDRFSGHQFPNYSSELNVNALLLGDSALYLCASSAGTPANYGYTFGSGTRLTVV.